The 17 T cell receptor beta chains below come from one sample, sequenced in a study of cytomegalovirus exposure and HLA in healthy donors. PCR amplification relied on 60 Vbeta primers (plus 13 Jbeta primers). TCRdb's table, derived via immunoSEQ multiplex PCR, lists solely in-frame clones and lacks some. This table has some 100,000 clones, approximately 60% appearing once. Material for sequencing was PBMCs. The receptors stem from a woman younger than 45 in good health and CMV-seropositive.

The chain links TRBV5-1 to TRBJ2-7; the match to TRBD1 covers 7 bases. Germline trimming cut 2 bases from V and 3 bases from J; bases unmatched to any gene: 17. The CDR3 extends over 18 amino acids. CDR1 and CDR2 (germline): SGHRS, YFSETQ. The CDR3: CASSFTIQAGTEYYEQYF. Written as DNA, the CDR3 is TGCGCCAGCAGCTTCACCATTCAGGCAGGGACAGAATACTACGAGCAGTACTTC. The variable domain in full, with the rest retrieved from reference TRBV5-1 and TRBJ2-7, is KAGVTQTPRYLIKTRGQQVTLSCSPISGHRSVSWYQQTPGQGLQFLFEYFSETQRNKGNFPGRFSGRQFSNSRSEMNVSTLELGDSALYLCASSFTIQAGTEYYEQYFGPGTRLTVT.

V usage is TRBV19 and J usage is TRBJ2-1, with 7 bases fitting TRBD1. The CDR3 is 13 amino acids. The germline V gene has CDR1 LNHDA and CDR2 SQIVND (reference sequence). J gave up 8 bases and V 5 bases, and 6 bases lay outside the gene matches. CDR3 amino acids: CASSSLDRYEQFF. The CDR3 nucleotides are TGTGCCAGTAGTTCTCTGGACAGGTATGAGCAGTTCTTC.

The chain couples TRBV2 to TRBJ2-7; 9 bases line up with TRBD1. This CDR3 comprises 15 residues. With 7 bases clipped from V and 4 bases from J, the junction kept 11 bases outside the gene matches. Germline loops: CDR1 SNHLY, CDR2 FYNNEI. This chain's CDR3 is CASTGGGTGRYEQYF. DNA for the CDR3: TGTGCCAGCACCGGAGGAGGGACAGGGCGGTACGAGCAGTACTTC.

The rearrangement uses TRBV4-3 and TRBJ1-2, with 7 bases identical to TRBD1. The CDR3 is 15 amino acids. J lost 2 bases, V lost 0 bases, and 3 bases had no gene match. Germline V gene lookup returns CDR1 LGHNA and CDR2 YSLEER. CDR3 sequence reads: CASSQDPGQNYGYTF. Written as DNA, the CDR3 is TGCGCCAGCAGCCAAGACCCGGGACAGAACTATGGCTACACCTTC.

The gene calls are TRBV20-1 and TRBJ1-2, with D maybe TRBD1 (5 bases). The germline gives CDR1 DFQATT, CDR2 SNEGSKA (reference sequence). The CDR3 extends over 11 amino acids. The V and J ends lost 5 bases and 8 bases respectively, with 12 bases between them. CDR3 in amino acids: CSAPGVGGYTF. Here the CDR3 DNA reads TGCAGTGCTCCGGGGGTTGGAGGCTACACCTTC.

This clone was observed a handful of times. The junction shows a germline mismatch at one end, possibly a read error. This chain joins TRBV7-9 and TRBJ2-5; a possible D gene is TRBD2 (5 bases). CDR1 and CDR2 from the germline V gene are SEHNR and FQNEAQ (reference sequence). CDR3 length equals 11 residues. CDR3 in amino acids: CASSPSLDINF. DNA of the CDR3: TGTGCCAGCAGCCCTTCACTAGACATCAACTTC.

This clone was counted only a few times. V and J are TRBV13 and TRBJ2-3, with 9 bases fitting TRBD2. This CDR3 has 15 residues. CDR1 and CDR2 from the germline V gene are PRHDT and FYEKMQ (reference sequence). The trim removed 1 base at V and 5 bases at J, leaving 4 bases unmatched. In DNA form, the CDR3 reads TGTGCCAGCAGCTTAGAGCGGGGGGAGAAAGATACGCAGTATTTT. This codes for CASSLERGEKDTQYF.

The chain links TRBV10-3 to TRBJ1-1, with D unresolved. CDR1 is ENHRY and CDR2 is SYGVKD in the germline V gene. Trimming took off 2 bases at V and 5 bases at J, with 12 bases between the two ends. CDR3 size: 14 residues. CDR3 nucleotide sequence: TGTGCCATCAGTGAGGGAGGGTCGGTTACTGAAGCTTTCTTT. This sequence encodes CAISEGGSVTEAFF.

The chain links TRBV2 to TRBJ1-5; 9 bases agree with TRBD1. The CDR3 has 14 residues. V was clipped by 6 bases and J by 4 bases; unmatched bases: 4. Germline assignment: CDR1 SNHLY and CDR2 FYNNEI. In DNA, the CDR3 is TGTGCCAGCAGGGGACAGGGCCCTAATCAGCCCCAGCATTTT. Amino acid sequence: CASRGQGPNQPQHF.

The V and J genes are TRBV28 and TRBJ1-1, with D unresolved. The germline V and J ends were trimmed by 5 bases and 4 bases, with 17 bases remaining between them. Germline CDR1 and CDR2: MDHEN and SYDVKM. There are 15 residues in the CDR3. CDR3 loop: CASSLLRGLGTEAFF. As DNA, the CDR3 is TGTGCCAGCAGTCTACTCCGTGGGCTTGGCACTGAAGCTTTCTTT.

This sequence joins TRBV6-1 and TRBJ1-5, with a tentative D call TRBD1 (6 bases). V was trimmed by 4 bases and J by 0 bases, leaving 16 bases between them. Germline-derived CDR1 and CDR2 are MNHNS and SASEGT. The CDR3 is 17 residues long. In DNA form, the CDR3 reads TGTGCCAGCAGTGTTCAGGGGAGCAGAAATAGCAATCAGCCCCAGCATTTT. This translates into CASSVQGSRNSNQPQHF.

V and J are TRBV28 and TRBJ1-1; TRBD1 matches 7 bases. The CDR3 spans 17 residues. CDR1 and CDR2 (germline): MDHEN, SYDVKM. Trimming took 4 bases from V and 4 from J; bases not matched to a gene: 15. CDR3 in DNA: TGTGCCAGCAGTTACATAACGGGACAGCTGAAAGGCACTGAAGCTTTCTTT. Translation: CASSYITGQLKGTEAFF.

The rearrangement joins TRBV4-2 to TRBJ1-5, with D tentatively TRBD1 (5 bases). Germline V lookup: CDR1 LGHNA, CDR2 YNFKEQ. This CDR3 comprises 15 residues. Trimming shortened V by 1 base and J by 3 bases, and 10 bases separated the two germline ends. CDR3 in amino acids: CASSQVRGYNQPQHF. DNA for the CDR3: TGTGCCAGCAGCCAAGTTAGGGGATACAATCAGCCCCAGCATTTT.

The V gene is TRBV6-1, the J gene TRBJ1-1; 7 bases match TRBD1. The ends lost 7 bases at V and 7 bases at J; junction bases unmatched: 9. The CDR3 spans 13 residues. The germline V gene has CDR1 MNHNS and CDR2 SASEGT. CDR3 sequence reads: CASNPGQPFEAFF. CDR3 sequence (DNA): TGTGCCAGCAACCCGGGACAGCCTTTTGAAGCTTTCTTT.

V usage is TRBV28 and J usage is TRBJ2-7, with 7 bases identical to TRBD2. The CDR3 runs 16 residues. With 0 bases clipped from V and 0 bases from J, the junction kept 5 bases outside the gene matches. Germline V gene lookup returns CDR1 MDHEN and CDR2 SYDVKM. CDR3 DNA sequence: TGTGCCAGCAGTTTATGGTATGGGGAGGGCTCCTACGAGCAGTACTTC. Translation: CASSLWYGEGSYEQYF.

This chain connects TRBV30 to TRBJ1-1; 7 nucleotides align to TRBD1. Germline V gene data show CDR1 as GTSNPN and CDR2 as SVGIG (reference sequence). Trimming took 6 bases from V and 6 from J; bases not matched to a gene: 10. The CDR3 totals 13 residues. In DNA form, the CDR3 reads TGTGCCTGCGGAAGGGGGCCTGAAGCTGAAGCTTTCTTT. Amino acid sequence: CACGRGPEAEAFF.

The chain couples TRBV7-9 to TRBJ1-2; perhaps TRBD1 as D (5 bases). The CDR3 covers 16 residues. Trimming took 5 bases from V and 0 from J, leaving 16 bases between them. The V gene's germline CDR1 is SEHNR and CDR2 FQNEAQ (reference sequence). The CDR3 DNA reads TGTGCCAGCAGCCAACGGGGCGGGAGCTCTAACTATGGCTACACCTTC. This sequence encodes CASSQRGGSSNYGYTF.